This T cell receptor beta chain was documented in a study of cytomegalovirus exposure and HLA in healthy donors. Across the study: Among the approximately 380 donors who were genotyped, 81% fell in the genetic ancestry cluster that is associated with self-reported Caucasian donors. Overall study findings and caveats: In vitro testing confirmed a few CMV-associated chains as specific for CMV antigens. At a 0.05 false discovery rate, a later analysis found roughly 17,000 TCR beta sequences to be associated with HLA alleles.

On this clone: The antigen is unknown.

Both 60 Vbeta primers and 13 Jbeta primers went into the PCR. The assay was immunoSEQ multiplex PCR, and TCRdb's table has in-frame clones only and misses some. The data contain roughly 150,000 clones, around 82% of them singletons. V was pared by 4 bases and J by 9 bases, with 16 bases between. This CDR3 is built from 15 residues. The germline V gene encodes CDR1 SGHVS and CDR2 FNYEAQ. Material: PBMCs. The gene calls are TRBV7-6 and TRBJ1-6; D possibly corresponds to TRBD1 (6 bases). This receptor was taken from a woman in her fifties or sixties in good health and CMV-seropositive. This CDR3 is CASSSRTGPGSPLHF. In DNA form, the CDR3 reads TGTGCCAGCAGCTCCCGAACAGGGCCGGGTTCACCCCTCCACTTT. Using reference TRBV7-6 and TRBJ1-6 for the parts outside the CDR3, the full variable domain is GAGVSQSPRYKVTKRGQDVALRCDPISGHVSLYWYRQALGQGPEFLTYFNYEAQQDKSGLPNDRFSAERPEGSISTLTIQRTEQRDSAMYRCASSSRTGPGSPLHFGNGTRLTVT.